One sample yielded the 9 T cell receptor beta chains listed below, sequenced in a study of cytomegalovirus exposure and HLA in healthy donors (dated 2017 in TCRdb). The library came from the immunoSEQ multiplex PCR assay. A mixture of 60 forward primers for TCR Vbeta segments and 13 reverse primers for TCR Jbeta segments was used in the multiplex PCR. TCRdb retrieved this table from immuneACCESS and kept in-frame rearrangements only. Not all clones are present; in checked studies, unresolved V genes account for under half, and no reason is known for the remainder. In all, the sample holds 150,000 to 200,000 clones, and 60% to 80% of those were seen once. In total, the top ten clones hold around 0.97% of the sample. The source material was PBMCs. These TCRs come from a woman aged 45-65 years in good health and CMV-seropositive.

The CDR3, as DNA: TGCAGCGGGTACGTTAGGGGGCTGAATGAGCAGTTCTTC. Its translation: CSGYVRGLNEQFF. The chain has TRBV29-1 and TRBJ2-1, with TRBD1 matching over 7 bases. There are 13 residues in the CDR3. The germline gives CDR1 SQVTM, CDR2 ANQGSEA. Trimming took 7 bases from V and 7 from J; bases not matched to a gene: 10.

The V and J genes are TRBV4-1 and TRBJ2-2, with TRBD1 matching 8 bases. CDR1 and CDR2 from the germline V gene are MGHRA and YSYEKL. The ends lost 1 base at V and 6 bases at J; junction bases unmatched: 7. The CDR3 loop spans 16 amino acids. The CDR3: CASSQVPGGAAGELFF. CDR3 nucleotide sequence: TGCGCCAGCAGCCAAGTCCCAGGGGGCGCGGCCGGGGAGCTGTTTTTT.

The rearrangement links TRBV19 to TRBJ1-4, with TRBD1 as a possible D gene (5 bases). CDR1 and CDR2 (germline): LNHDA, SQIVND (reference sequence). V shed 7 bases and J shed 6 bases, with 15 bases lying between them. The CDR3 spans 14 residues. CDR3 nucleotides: TGTGCCAGTACGCCTGTGGCAGGGCATGAAAAACTGTTTTTT. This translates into CASTPVAGHEKLFF. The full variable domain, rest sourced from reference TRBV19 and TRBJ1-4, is DGGITQSPKYLFRKEGQNVTLSCEQNLNHDAMYWYRQDPGQGLRLIYYSQIVNDFQKGDIAEGYSVSREKKESFPLTVTSAQKNPTAFYLCASTPVAGHEKLFFGSGTQLSVL.

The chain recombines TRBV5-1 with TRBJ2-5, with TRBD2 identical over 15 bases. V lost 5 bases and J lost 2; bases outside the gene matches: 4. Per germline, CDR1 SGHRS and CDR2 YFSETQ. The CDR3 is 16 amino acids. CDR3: CASSQGTSGGQETQYF. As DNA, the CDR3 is TGCGCCAGCAGTCAGGGGACTAGCGGGGGGCAAGAGACCCAGTACTTC.

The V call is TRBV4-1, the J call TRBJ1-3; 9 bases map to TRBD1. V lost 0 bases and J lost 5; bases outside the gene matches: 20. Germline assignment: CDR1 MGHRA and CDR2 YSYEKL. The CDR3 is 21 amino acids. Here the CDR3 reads CASSQDRRGRTGEVVRNTIYF. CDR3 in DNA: TGCGCCAGCAGCCAAGATCGGAGGGGAAGGACAGGGGAAGTGGTACGAAACACCATATATTTT.

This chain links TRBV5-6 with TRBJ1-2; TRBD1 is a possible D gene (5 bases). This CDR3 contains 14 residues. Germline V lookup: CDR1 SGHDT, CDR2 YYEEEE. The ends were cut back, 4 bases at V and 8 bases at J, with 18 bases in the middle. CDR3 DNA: TGTGCCAGCAGCCCCCGGGCAGGGTTCCCCGGCTACACCTTC. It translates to CASSPRAGFPGYTF.

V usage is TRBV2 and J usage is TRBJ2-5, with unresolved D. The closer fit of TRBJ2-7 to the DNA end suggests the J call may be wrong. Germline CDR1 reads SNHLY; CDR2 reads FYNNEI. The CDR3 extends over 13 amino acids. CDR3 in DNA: TGTGCCAGCACCTCAACCCCCGGCGGCGAGCAGTACTTC. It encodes CASTSTPGGEQYF.

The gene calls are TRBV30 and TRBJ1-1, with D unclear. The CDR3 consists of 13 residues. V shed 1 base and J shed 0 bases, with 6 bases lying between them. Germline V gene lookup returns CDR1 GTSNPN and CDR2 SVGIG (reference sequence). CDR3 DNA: TGTGCCTGGAGTGACCCAGTGAACACTGAAGCTTTCTTT. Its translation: CAWSDPVNTEAFF. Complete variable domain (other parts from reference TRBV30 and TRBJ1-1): SQTIHQWPATLVQPVGSPLSLECTVEGTSNPNLYWYRQAAGRGLQLLFYSVGIGQISSEVPQNLSASRPQDRQFILSSKKLLLSDSGFYLCAWSDPVNTEAFFGQGTRLTVV.

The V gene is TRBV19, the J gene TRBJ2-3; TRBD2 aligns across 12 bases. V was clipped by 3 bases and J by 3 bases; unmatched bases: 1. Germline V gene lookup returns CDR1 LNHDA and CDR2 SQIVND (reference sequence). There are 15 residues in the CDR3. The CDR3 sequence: CASSIGLAGTDTQYF. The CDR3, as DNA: TGTGCCAGTAGTATCGGACTAGCGGGAACAGATACGCAGTATTTT. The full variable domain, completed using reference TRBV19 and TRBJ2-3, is DGGITQSPKYLFRKEGQNVTLSCEQNLNHDAMYWYRQDPGQGLRLIYYSQIVNDFQKGDIAEGYSVSREKKESFPLTVTSAQKNPTAFYLCASSIGLAGTDTQYFGPGTRLTVL.